This record looks at one T cell receptor (beta chain) sequence and its context. Its specificity is not known. This sample is drawn from a study of shared clonotypes between healthy human individuals. General observations from the study: The sampled material consisted only of blood, and tissue repertoires are likely to differ. Naive subsets typically showed greater estimated richness than memory subsets.

The CDR3 consists of 16 residues. Trimming pared 1 base from V and 2 bases from J, leaving 12 bases between. The germline CDR1 and CDR2 sequences are SGHTA and FQGNSA. The method was immunoSEQ multiplex PCR; TCRdb's version includes in-frame clones alone and lacks a portion of them. The sample carries approximately 1,000,000 clones, 60% to 80% recorded once. The sequenced material came from memory CD4+ T cells from PBMCs. Regarding subset: CD45RA-negative fraction. The rearrangement joins TRBV7-2 to TRBJ1-3; weak D call: TRBD1 (6 bases). The sequence came from a young man in good health. Some clones in this sample may be carry-over from other donors' samples. CDR3 sequence: CASSLVPGGAGNTIYF. CDR3 DNA: TGTGCCAGCAGCTTAGTTCCGGGGGGCGCTGGAAACACCATATATTTT.